The 13 T cell receptor beta chains below were found in one sample sequenced in a study of T cells after yellow fever vaccination. TCRdb itself ran the 5' RACE reads through MiXCR, one entry per CDR3 protein. The top ten clones hold about 20% of a sample with approximately 34,000 distinct CDR3 sequences, approximately 7% of them seen once. The sequences come from PBMCs, either bulk or a sorted T-cell subset (CD4+, CD8+, memory, or dextramer-sorted; not recorded which), collected on the day of the first yellow fever vaccination. The receptor source for this set is a young man who received the YFV17D yellow fever vaccine.

This clonotype was found many times. The J gene is TRBJ2-5, the V gene TRBV7-6, with TRBD2 matching over 10 bases. Germline trimming cut 2 bases from V and 1 base from J; bases unmatched to any gene: 4. The CDR3 loop spans 16 amino acids. Germline V gives CDR1 SGHVS, CDR2 FNYEAQ. CDR3 sequence reads: CASSLISSGGQETQYF. The CDR3 region has the DNA TGTGCCAGCAGCTTAATATCTAGCGGGGGCCAAGAGACCCAGTACTTC.

This clonotype was counted many times. The chain couples TRBV4-3 to TRBJ2-3; D call uncertain. Per germline, CDR1 LGHNA and CDR2 YSLEER. The CDR3 has 15 residues. Trimming pared 0 bases from V and 0 bases from J, leaving 7 bases between. The CDR3 nucleotides are TGCGCCAGCAGCCAAGAGAAGCCTAGCACAGATACGCAGTATTTT. Its translation is CASSQEKPSTDTQYF.

This clonotype occurred a few times. The genes are TRBV2 and TRBJ2-7; no reliable D call. Germline V gene lookup returns CDR1 SNHLY and CDR2 FYNNEI. The CDR3 is 14 residues long. V lost 3 bases to trimming and J lost 0 bases, with 9 bases between them. CDR3 in DNA: TGTGCCAGCAGTGAGGTGGCGAGCTCCTACGAGCAGTACGTC. It specifies CASSEVASSYEQYV.

This clonotype occurred many times. This sequence joins TRBV5-6 and TRBJ2-1, with TRBD2 matching over 7 bases. V dropped 1 base and J dropped 6; count of bases not matched to a gene: 28. Germline CDR1 is SGHDT and CDR2 is YYEEEE. The CDR3 length is 22 residues. The CDR3 here is CASSLIPWFLGPGLGRVNEQFF. CDR3 DNA: TGTGCCAGCAGCTTGATTCCGTGGTTTTTGGGCCCTGGACTAGGAAGAGTCAATGAGCAGTTCTTC.

Details on this clonotype: Being one base from a much bigger clone, this may be a read error. The CDR3 nucleotides read TGTGCCAGCAGCACCCAAGGGCTGGCGGATGAGCAGTTCTTC. Its translation is CASSTQGLADEQFF. This chain connects TRBV6-2 or TRBV6-3 to TRBJ2-1; D call uncertain. V shed 6 bases and J shed 8 bases, with 17 bases lying between them. The V gene's germline CDR1 is MNHEY and CDR2 SVGEGT. The CDR3 spans 14 residues.

Ten or more counts support this clonotype. The genes are TRBV20-1 and TRBJ2-2; TRBD1 aligns across 7 bases. Germline trimming cut 0 bases from V and 12 bases from J; bases unmatched to any gene: 16. Per germline, CDR1 DFQATT and CDR2 SNEGSKA (reference sequence). There are 16 residues in the CDR3. The CDR3 protein is CSARDIRSGPGQKLFF. The CDR3 nucleotides read TGCAGTGCTAGAGATATAAGATCGGGCCCGGGACAGAAGCTGTTTTTT.

This clonotype has ten or more counts. This chain connects TRBV20-1 to TRBJ2-7; 9 bases align to TRBD2. CDR3 size: 13 residues. CDR1 and CDR2 from the germline V gene are DFQATT and SNEGSKA (reference sequence). The trim removed 2 bases at V and 2 bases at J, leaving 1 base unmatched. Here the CDR3 DNA reads TGCAGTGCTAGACCTAGCGGGGCCTACGAGCAGTACGTC. It encodes CSARPSGAYEQYV.

This clonotype was counted many times. The genes are TRBV9 and TRBJ2-1; 9 bases fit TRBD1. The CDR3 length is 15 residues. V was clipped by 3 bases and J by 4 bases; unmatched bases: 5. Germline V gene data show CDR1 as SGDLS and CDR2 as YYNGEE. The CDR3 coding sequence is TGTGCCAGCAGCGGCATGGGACAGGGATACAATGAGCAGTTCTTC. Protein: CASSGMGQGYNEQFF.

This chain connects TRBV25-1 to TRBJ2-3; D not resolved. There are 18 residues in the CDR3. Germline V gives CDR1 MGHDK, CDR2 SYGVNS. Trimming pared 3 bases from V and 2 bases from J, leaving 21 bases between. CDR3 in amino acids: CASSDPARDSLVTDTQYF. Written as DNA, the CDR3 is TGTGCCAGCAGTGATCCAGCCCGAGATAGCCTGGTCACAGATACGCAGTATTTT. The full variable domain, in which reference TRBV25-1 and TRBJ2-3 provide the parts outside the CDR3, is EADIYQTPRYLVIGTGKKITLECSQTMGHDKMYWYQQDPGMELHLIHYSYGVNSTEKGDLSSESTVSRIRTEHFPLTLESARPSHTSQYLCASSDPARDSLVTDTQYFGPGTRLTVL.

This clonotype was seen at least ten times. This rearrangement joins TRBV6-2 or TRBV6-3 to TRBJ2-6; tentatively, D is TRBD1 (5 bases). The V end lost 8 bases, the J end lost 0 bases, and 8 bases lay between the germline ends. The CDR3 runs 14 residues. Germline V gene sequence: CDR1 MNHEY, CDR2 SVGEGT. The CDR3 loop is CASFQGSGANVLTF. The CDR3 nucleotides read TGTGCCAGCTTCCAGGGCTCTGGGGCCAACGTCCTGACTTTC.

This clonotype occurred many times. The chain has TRBV5-5 and TRBJ1-2; D may be TRBD1 (5 bases). The V gene's germline CDR1 is SGHKS and CDR2 YYEKEE (reference sequence). V dropped 2 bases and J dropped 3 bases, with 8 bases sitting between them. CDR3 length: 13 residues. This CDR3 reads CASSFPGHYGYTF. The CDR3 DNA is TGTGCCAGCAGCTTTCCAGGGCACTATGGCTACACCTTC.

There are many counts of this clonotype. The gene calls are TRBV4-3 and TRBJ1-6; D uncertain. The CDR3 runs 15 residues. Germline loops: CDR1 LGHNA, CDR2 YSLEER. V was clipped by 0 bases and J by 7 bases, with 10 bases between them. The CDR3: CASSQDPGWNSPLHF. The CDR3 DNA sequence: TGCGCCAGCAGCCAAGATCCAGGCTGGAATTCACCCCTCCACTTT.

There are many counts of this clonotype. This chain links TRBV14 with TRBJ2-1; 11 positions agree with TRBD2. The CDR3 spans 17 residues. V shed 4 bases, J shed 7 bases, and the junction held 12 bases outside the gene matches. Germline-derived CDR1 and CDR2 are SGHDN and FVKESK. Here the CDR3 DNA reads TGTGCCAGCAGCCTCCGGCTAGCGGGGGGTCCGAAAAATGAGCAGTTCTTC. The encoded protein is CASSLRLAGGPKNEQFF.